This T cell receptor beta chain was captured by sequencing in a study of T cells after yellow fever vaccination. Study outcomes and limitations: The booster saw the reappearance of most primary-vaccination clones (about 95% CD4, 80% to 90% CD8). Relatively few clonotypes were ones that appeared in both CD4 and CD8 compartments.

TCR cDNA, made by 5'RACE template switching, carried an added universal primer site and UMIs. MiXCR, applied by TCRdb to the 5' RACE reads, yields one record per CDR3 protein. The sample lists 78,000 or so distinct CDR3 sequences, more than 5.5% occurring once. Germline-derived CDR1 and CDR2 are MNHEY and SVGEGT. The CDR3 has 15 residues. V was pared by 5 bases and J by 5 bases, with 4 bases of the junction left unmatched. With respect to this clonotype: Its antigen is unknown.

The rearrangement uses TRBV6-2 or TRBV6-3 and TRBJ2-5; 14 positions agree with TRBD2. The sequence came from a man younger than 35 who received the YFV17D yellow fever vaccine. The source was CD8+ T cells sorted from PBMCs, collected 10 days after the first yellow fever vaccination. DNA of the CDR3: TGTGCCAGCAGTGAGACTAGCGGGGGGGCTGAGACCCAGTACTTC. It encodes CASSETSGGAETQYF.